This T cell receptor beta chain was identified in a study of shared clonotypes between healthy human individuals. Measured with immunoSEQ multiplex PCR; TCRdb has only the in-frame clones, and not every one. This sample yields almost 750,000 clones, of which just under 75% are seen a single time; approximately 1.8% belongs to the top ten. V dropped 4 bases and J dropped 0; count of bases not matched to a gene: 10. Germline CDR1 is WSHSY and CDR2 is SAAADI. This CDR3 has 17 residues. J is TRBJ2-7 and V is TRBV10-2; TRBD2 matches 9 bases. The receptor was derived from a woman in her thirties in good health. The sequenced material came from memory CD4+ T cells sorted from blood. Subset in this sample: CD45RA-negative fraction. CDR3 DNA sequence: TGCGCCAGCAGTGGCGCTAGCGGGACGAGGGTCTCCTACGAGCAGTACTTC. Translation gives CASSGASGTRVSYEQYF.